This TCR beta chain was identified during a study of spatial heterogeneity in lung cancer. As to time point: blood at routine non-recurrence follow-up after resection. This clonotype was found many times. Germline V gene lookup returns CDR1 LGHNA and CDR2 YSLEER. The CDR3 loop spans 14 amino acids. Trimming shortened V by 0 bases and J by 1 base, and 6 bases separated the two germline ends. In TCRdb, the 5' RACE reads were re-called with MiXCR into one record per CDR3 protein. The table lists 27,000 or so distinct CDR3 sequences, about 5.3% of them singletons. The clonotype comes from a female donor with early-stage non-small cell lung cancer. The chain uses TRBV4-3 and TRBJ1-1; D is unresolved. The sample here was PBMCs, taken at follow-up. The CDR3 protein is CASSQDPGNTEAFF. The CDR3 DNA sequence: TGCGCCAGCAGCCAAGATCCAGGGAACACTGAAGCTTTCTTT.